The TCR beta chain under discussion was sequenced for a study of blood T cell repertoires in COVID-19. J gave up 10 bases and V 7 bases, and 15 bases lay outside the gene matches. The CDR3 covers 15 residues. The germline CDR1 and CDR2 sequences are SGHRS and YFSETQ. Here immunoSEQ multiplex PCR was the method, and the copy in TCRdb shows in-frame clones only, minus some. In the table there are around 300,000 clones, about 86% of which are singletons. This chain joins TRBV5-1 and TRBJ2-1, with TRBD2 matching over 9 bases. This receptor was identified in a woman in her thirties who had recovered from COVID-19. Specimen: peripheral blood. CDR3 protein: CASSFNTVAGDEQFF. The CDR3 DNA sequence: TGCGCCAGCTCGTTTAATACGGTAGCGGGAGACGAGCAGTTCTTC.